The source of this T cell receptor (beta chain) is a study of post-analysis software for immune sequencing data. Study context: In terms of disease course, relapsing-remitting, secondary progressive and progressive-relapsing multiple sclerosis were included.

Libraries were made from TCR beta cDNA, and they carried unique molecular identifiers. Around 460,000 cDNA molecules came from around 1 to 10 million T cells. From the PCR reads, TCRdb called clonotypes with MiXCR, one entry per CDR3 protein. The sample has 750,000 to 900,000 distinct CDR3 sequences, about 43% seen once. J gave up 5 bases and V 5 bases, and 19 bases lay outside the gene matches. CDR1 is MDHEN, CDR2 SYDVKM, per germline. CDR3 size: 18 residues. Study results and limitations: Samples from one preparation batch, clustered by F measure, grouped strongly together. Diversity measured as normalized Chao1 was significantly lower in multiple sclerosis patients than in controls. Five TRBV segments occurring more often in patients than controls included TRBV5-6, TRBV5-1 and TRBV20-1.

Points on this clonotype: Its antigen is currently unknown.

J is TRBJ2-5 and V is TRBV28, with 8 positions matching TRBD2. The receptor comes from a girl aged 10 to 17 with multiple sclerosis. Sequences were obtained from blood. The CDR3 sequence: CASSPLLKAGEVGETQYF. The DNA of the CDR3 is TGTGCCAGCAGTCCACTACTTAAAGCGGGAGAGGTGGGGGAGACCCAGTACTTC. The variable domain in full, with the rest retrieved from reference TRBV28 and TRBJ2-5, is DVKVTQSSRYLVKRTGEKVFLECVQDMDHENMFWYRQDPGLGLRLIYFSYDVKMKEKGDIPEGYSVSREKKERFSLILESASTNQTSMYLCASSPLLKAGEVGETQYFGPGTRLLVL.